A selection of T cell receptor beta chains follows, all from one sample in a study of T-cell reconstitution after alpha-beta-depleted transplantation in children. MiXCR, run by TCRdb on the PCR reads, gives a single entry per CDR3 protein. Of about 980,000 distinct CDR3 sequences listed, about 31% are singletons. The specimen comprised PBMCs, mostly from graft donor cells, sampled 360 days after TCRalphabeta/CD19-depleted stem cell transplant. These receptors originate from a boy under three years old who had a stem cell transplant for SCID, so the T cells may come from the graft donor. Both conserved end residues are trimmed from each CDR3.

j_call: TRBJ2-1
cdr3_length: 13
v_call: TRBV27
cdr3_aa: ASMSGSSSYNEQF

j_call: TRBJ2-5
cdr3_length: 14
v_call: TRBV12-3/TRBV12-4
cdr3_aa: ASSNWDSLPRETQY

j_call: TRBJ2-1
cdr3_length: 12
v_call: TRBV7-9
cdr3_aa: ASSLAGNHNEQF

j_call: TRBJ2-7
cdr3_length: 13
v_call: TRBV7-9
cdr3_aa: ASSLVGGAGGEQY

j_call: TRBJ1-2
cdr3_length: 9
v_call: TRBV10-3
cdr3_aa: AIRDLYGYT

j_call: TRBJ2-4
cdr3_length: 14
v_call: TRBV11-2
cdr3_aa: ASSFLEWVAKNIQY

j_call: TRBJ1-5
cdr3_length: 12
v_call: TRBV6-2/TRBV6-3
cdr3_aa: ASSQTREYQPQH

j_call: TRBJ2-3
cdr3_length: 11
v_call: TRBV24-1
cdr3_aa: ATSDPAEDTQY

j_call: TRBJ2-7
cdr3_length: 12
v_call: TRBV10-3
cdr3_aa: AISEQGARGEQY

j_call: TRBJ1-1
cdr3_length: 14
v_call: TRBV6-5
cdr3_aa: ASSYSKGGRLTQAF

j_call: TRBJ2-7
cdr3_length: 13
v_call: TRBV7-2
cdr3_aa: ASSSLPGQSYEQY

j_call: TRBJ1-1
cdr3_length: 11
v_call: TRBV20-1
cdr3_aa: SARKGENTEAF

j_call: TRBJ2-1
cdr3_length: 14
v_call: TRBV5-1
cdr3_aa: ASSLGFAGGLNEQF

j_call: TRBJ2-3
cdr3_length: 12
v_call: TRBV20-1
cdr3_aa: SALGPALADTQY

j_call: TRBJ1-1
cdr3_length: 13
v_call: TRBV5-6
cdr3_aa: ASSLMRRGNTEAF

j_call: TRBJ2-1
cdr3_length: 16
v_call: TRBV12-3/TRBV12-4
cdr3_aa: ASRPFGTSGGSYNEQF

j_call: TRBJ2-7
cdr3_length: 13
v_call: TRBV7-2
cdr3_aa: ASSLVLGATYEQY

j_call: TRBJ1-1
cdr3_length: 9
v_call: TRBV29-1
cdr3_aa: TTGLNTEAF

j_call: TRBJ2-7
cdr3_length: 17
v_call: TRBV5-6
cdr3_aa: ASRGWEGAFTGEVYEQY

j_call: TRBJ2-2
cdr3_length: 15
v_call: TRBV28
cdr3_aa: ASSSLLQLPNTGELF

j_call: TRBJ2-6
cdr3_length: 13
v_call: TRBV7-2
cdr3_aa: ASSFDGSGANVLT

j_call: TRBJ2-7
cdr3_length: 12
v_call: TRBV12-3/TRBV12-4
cdr3_aa: ASSFVGTAGEQY

j_call: TRBJ2-3
cdr3_length: 12
v_call: TRBV29-1
cdr3_aa: SIDRGRGTDTQY

j_call: TRBJ2-1
cdr3_length: 13
v_call: TRBV25-1
cdr3_aa: ASSVSGGVTNEQF

j_call: TRBJ2-1
cdr3_length: 12
v_call: TRBV6-1
cdr3_aa: ASSPGRRWDEQF

j_call: TRBJ2-4
cdr3_length: 12
v_call: TRBV20-1
cdr3_aa: SAPQTGFLNIQY

j_call: TRBJ2-3
cdr3_length: 14
v_call: TRBV24-1
cdr3_aa: ATSDSLAGGPDTQY

j_call: TRBJ1-1
cdr3_length: 12
v_call: TRBV20-1
cdr3_aa: SAGTTGSHTEAF

j_call: TRBJ2-3
cdr3_length: 12
v_call: TRBV4-1
cdr3_aa: ASSQGGWTDTQY

j_call: TRBJ1-5
cdr3_length: 12
v_call: TRBV6-1
cdr3_aa: ASSHPGVRQPQH

j_call: TRBJ2-1
cdr3_length: 13
v_call: TRBV12-5
cdr3_aa: ASGSGGGHYNEQF